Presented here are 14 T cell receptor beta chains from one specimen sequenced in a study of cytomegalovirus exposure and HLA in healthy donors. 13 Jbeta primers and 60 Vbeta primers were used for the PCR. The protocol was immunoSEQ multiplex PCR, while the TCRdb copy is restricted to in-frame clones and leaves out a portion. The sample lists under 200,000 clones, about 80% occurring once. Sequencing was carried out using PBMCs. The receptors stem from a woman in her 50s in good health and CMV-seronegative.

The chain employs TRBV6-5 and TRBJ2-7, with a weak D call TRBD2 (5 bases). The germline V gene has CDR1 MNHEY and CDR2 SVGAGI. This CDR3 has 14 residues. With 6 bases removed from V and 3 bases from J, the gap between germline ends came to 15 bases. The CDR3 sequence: CASRAESWGYEQYF. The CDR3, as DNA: TGTGCCAGCAGAGCGGAGTCTTGGGGCTACGAGCAGTACTTC.

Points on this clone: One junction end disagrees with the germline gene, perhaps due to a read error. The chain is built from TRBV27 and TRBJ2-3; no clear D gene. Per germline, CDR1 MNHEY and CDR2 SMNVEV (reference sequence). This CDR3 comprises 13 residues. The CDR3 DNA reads TGTGCCAGCAGTTCGCTAGGCACAAATACGCAGTATTTT. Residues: CASSSLGTNTQYF.

CDR3: CASSSLGYEQYF. As DNA, the CDR3 is TGCGCCAGCAGCTCACTAGGCTACGAGCAGTACTTC. The chain joins TRBV5-1 to TRBJ2-7, with D possibly being TRBD2 (5 bases). The ends were cut back, 3 bases at V and 3 bases at J, with 7 bases in the middle. Germline V gene lookup returns CDR1 SGHRS and CDR2 YFSETQ. The CDR3 is 12 amino acids.

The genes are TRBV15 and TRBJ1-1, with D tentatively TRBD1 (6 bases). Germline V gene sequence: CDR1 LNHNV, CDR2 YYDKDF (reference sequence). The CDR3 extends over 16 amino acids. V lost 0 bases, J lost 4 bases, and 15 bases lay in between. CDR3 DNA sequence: TGTGCCACCAGCAGAGATCGTTCAGGGGCGCTCACTGAAGCTTTCTTT. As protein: CATSRDRSGALTEAFF.

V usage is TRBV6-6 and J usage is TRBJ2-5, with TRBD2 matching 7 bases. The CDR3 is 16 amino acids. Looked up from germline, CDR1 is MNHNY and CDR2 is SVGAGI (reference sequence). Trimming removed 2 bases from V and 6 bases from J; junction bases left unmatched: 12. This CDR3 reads CASSYPSRAAGKTQYF. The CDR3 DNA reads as TGTGCCAGCAGTTACCCCTCACGAGCAGCGGGAAAGACCCAGTACTTC.

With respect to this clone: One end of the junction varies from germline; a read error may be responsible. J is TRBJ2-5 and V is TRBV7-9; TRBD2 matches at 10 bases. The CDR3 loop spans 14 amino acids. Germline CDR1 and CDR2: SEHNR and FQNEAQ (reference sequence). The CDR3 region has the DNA TGTGCCAGCAGCCTAGCGGGGGCTGTAGAGACCCAGTACTTC. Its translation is CASSLAGAVETQYF. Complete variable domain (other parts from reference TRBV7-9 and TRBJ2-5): DTGVSQNPRHKITKRGQNVTFRCDPISEHNRLYWYRQTLGQGPEFLTYFQNEAQLEKSRLLSDRFSAERPKGSFSTLEIQRTEQGDSAMYLCASSLAGAVETQYFGPGTRLLVL.

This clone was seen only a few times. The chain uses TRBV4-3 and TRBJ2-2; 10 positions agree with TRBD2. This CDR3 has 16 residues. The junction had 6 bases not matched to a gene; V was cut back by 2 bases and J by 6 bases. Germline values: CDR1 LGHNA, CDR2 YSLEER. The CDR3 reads CASSQLSGGGPGELFF. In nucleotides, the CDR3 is TGCGCCAGCAGCCAACTAAGCGGGGGGGGGCCCGGGGAGCTGTTTTTT.

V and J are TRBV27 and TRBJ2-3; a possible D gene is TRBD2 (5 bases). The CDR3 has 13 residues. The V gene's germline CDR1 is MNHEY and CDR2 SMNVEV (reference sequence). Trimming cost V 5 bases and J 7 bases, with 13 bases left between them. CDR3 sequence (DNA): TGTGCCAGCAGTGTAGGACTTAAAAATACGCAGTATTTT. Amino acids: CASSVGLKNTQYF.

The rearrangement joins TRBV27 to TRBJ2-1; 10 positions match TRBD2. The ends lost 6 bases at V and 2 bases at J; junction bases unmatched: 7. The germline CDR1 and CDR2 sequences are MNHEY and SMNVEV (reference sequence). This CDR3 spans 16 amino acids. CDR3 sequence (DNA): TGTGCCAGCAGACCCGGACTAGCGGAGACCTACAATGAGCAGTTCTTC. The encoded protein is CASRPGLAETYNEQFF.

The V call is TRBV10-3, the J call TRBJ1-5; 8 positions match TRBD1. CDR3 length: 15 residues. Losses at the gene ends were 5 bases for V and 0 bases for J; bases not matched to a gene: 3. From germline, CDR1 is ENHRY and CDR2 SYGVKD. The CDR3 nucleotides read TGTGCCATCAGTAACAGGGGGGATAGCAATCAGCCCCAGCATTTT. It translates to CAISNRGDSNQPQHF.

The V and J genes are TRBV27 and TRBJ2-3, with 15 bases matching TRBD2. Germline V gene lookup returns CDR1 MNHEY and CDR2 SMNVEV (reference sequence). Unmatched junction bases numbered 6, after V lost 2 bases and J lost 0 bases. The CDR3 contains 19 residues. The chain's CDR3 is CASSLRGLAGGRSTDTQYF. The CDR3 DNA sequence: TGTGCCAGCAGTTTACGAGGACTAGCGGGGGGGCGCAGCACAGATACGCAGTATTTT.

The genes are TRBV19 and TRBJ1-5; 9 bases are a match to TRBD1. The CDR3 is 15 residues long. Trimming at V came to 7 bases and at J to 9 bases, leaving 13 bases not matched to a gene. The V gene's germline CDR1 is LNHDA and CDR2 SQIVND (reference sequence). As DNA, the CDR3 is TGTGCCAGTACCCAAGGGGGACAGGGTGGTCCGCCCCAGCATTTT. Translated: CASTQGGQGGPPQHF.

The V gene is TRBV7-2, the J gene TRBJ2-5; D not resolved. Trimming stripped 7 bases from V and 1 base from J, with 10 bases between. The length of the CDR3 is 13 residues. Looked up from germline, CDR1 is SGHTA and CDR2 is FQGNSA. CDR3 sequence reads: CASINSPQETQYF. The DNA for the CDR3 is TGTGCCAGCATAAACAGTCCCCAAGAGACCCAGTACTTC.

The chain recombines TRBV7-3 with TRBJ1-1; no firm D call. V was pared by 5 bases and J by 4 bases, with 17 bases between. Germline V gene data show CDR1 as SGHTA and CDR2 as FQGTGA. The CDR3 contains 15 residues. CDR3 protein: CASSPDSSRSTEAFF. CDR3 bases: TGTGCCAGCAGCCCGGACTCCTCAAGGAGCACTGAAGCTTTCTTT.